One TCR beta chain is described in this entry. There is no known antigen for this receptor. Within one base of it there is no much larger clone, and no base qualities were kept. The immunoSEQ Assay was used to sequence TCRbeta CDR3 regions. After extraction, genomic DNA underwent amplification by bias-controlled multiplex PCR, followed by high-throughput sequencing. Under the source paper's analysis protocol: To quantify the absolute abundance of every unique TCRbeta CDR3 region, sequences were collapsed and filtered. T cell fraction was estimated by normalization of TCRbeta template counts to usable DNA, with usable DNA being measured through amplification of reference genes present in all nucleated cells. Repertoire TCRs were annotated as SARS-CoV-2-specific when V gene, CDR3 amino acid sequence and J gene were exactly matched to a known reactive TCR set. The reference SARS-CoV-2 TCR set was obtained from MIRA and was filtered for enrichment in COVID-19-positive ImmuneCODE repertoires, whereby public or cross-reactive TCRs were removed. Based on the MIRA antigens, annotated TCRs were further analysed at the level of specific ORF or position within ORF. Depth was the summed frequency of annotated unique rearrangements, while breadth was defined as annotated unique rearrangements over total unique productive rearrangements. TCR breadth was compared between groups using two-sided Wilcoxon rank-sum tests. TCRdb re-hosts the immuneACCESS table, in-frame sequences only. Its copies lack some clones; in the studies checked, an unresolved V gene accounts for under half of them, and the cause for the rest is not known. V, J and clone size are taken as reported in that table, and D and trimming were inferred from the DNA itself. This sample holds about 350,000 clones; approximately 86% were observed only once. Together, the top ten hold about 10% of the sample.

The CDR3 runs 13 residues from the cysteine to the phenylalanine. Only CDR3 DNA is held: 39 bases, read in frame from base 1. The germline V gene yields WSHSY for CDR1 and SAAADI for CDR2. V is shortened by 2 bases, J by 3 bases, and the region joining them spans 8 bases. This specimen comes from a study of Ad26.COV2.S vaccination and SARS-CoV-2 variants (dated by TCRdb to about 2021). General notes on the study: Vaccine-arm donors came from COV1001, a multicentre, randomized, double-blind, placebo-controlled phase I-IIa trial of Ad26.COV2.S in healthy adults. Trial participants were randomized into five groups of five, in which low-dose or high-dose Ad26.COV2.S was given once or twice, or placebo was given on both occasions. A total of roughly 32 samples were included in the TCR-sequenced set, comprising roughly 19 Ad26.COV2.S vaccine recipients, 5 placebo recipients and 8 SARS-CoV-2 convalescent individuals. TCRbeta repertoire sequencing served as the tool for gauging how specific and how broad the SARS-CoV-2-reactive T cell receptors were following Ad26.COV2.S vaccination. Ad26.COV2.S was administered intramuscularly at a dose of 5x10^10 or 1x10^11 viral particles, either as one shot or as two shots given 56 days apart. Investigators remained blinded to trial group allocation during experiments and outcome assessment. Paper-wide results and their limitations: After vaccination, substantial breadth of spike-specific CD8+ and CD4+ T cell responses was reported. Comparable non-spike TCR breadth was observed between vaccine and placebo recipients, consistent with only spike being contained in the vaccine. According to the authors, total T cell responses may have been underestimated by the TCR breadth and depth analyses. Spike-specific TCR breadth was higher in Ad26.COV2.S recipients than in placebo recipients (P = 0.0014). The study was not powered to compare responses between vaccine doses or regimens.

The label giving this sample's treatment or condition can be read as: around 19 received Ad26.COV2.S at low or high dose, single or two shots; about 5 received placebo; per-sample allocation not given. For vaccine and placebo recipients, the sequenced repertoires came from samples collected on day 63 after the first injection. Cohort 1b enrolled roughly 25 adults aged 18-55 years at a single site in Boston, USA, between 29 July and 7 August 2020. As a vaccine, Ad26.COV2.S was a replication-incompetent adenovirus type 26 vector that expressed a prefusion-stabilized SARS-CoV-2 spike protein derived from the original Wuhan strain.

This clonotype was sampled from a person aged 18-65 years who received the Ad26.COV2.S COVID-19 vaccine or a placebo. The starting material was peripheral blood, obtained in a trial of Ad26.COV2.S vaccine versus placebo. The rearrangement combines TRBV10-2 with TRBJ2-7; the D segment cannot be called with confidence. The CDR3 protein sequence reads: CASSENFDYEQYF. The DNA is as follows: TGCGCCAGCAGTGAGAACTTCGACTACGAGCAGTACTTC.